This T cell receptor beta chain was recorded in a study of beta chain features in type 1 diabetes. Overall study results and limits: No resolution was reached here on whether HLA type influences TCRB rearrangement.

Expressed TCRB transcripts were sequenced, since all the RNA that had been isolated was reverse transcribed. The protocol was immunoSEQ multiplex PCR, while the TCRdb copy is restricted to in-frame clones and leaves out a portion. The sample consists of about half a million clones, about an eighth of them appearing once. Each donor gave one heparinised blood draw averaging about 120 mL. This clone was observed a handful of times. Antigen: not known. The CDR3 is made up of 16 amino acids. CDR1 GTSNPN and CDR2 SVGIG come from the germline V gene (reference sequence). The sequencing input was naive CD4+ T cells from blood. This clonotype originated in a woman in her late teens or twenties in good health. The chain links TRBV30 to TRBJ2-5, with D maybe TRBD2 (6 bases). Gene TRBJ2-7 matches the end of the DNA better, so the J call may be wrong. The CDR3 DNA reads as TGTGCCTGGAGTACCCGAATTGCGGGAAGGAACTACGAGCAGTACTTC. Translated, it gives CAWSTRIAGRNYEQYF.